The 14 T cell receptor beta chains in this list originate from one sample, sequenced in a study of cytotoxic CD8 clonotypes in ibrutinib-treated CLL. Produced via immunoSEQ multiplex PCR; TCRdb's table is partial and in-frame only. This repertoire shows about 270,000 clones, less than 85% found once; its top ten account for around 6%. The material was PBMCs, obtained at disease progression, from a patient treated with ibrutinib. The receptors here all came from a human donor with chronic lymphocytic leukemia.

The chain has TRBV7-2 and TRBJ2-7; D not certain. The V gene's germline CDR1 is SGHTA and CDR2 FQGNSA. V was cut by 0 bases and J by 2 bases, with 11 bases left in between. This CDR3 has 15 residues. CDR3 protein: CASSLALARAYEQYF. The CDR3 DNA follows: TGTGCCAGCAGCTTAGCGCTGGCCAGAGCCTACGAGCAGTACTTC.

The chain joins TRBV19 to TRBJ2-7, with D unresolved. The CDR3 is 16 amino acids. Between the trimmed V and J ends, which lost 2 bases and 5 bases, there was a span of 19 bases. Per germline, CDR1 LNHDA and CDR2 SQIVND (reference sequence). This CDR3 reads CASSIRSGHKIDEQYF. The DNA of the CDR3 is TGTGCCAGTAGTATAAGATCGGGCCATAAAATTGACGAGCAGTACTTC.

This rearrangement joins TRBV7-9 to TRBJ2-2; TRBD1 matches 7 bases. The CDR3 runs to 16 residues. Germline V gene data show CDR1 as SEHNR and CDR2 as FQNEAQ (reference sequence). V lost 1 base and J lost 0; bases outside the gene matches: 2. The CDR3 region is CASSLGQGSNTGELFF. CDR3 nucleotides: TGTGCCAGCAGCTTAGGACAGGGCTCGAACACCGGGGAGCTGTTTTTT.

The chain combines TRBV6-5 with TRBJ1-1; 8 bases map to TRBD1. Per germline, CDR1 MNHEY and CDR2 SVGAGI. The CDR3 is 13 amino acids. Trimming removed 6 bases from V and 3 bases from J; junction bases left unmatched: 3. In nucleotides, the CDR3 is TGTGCCAGCAGCAGGACAGGGTACACTGAAGCTTTCTTT. Protein sequence: CASSRTGYTEAFF.

The CDR3 here is CATSRAAGVGYEQFF. CDR3 in DNA: TGTGCCACCAGCAGAGCAGCGGGGGTAGGCTATGAGCAGTTCTTC. The chain is built from TRBV15 and TRBJ2-1; TRBD2 matches 8 bases. The CDR3 is made up of 15 amino acids. CDR1 LNHNV and CDR2 YYDKDF come from the germline V gene (reference sequence). J lost 8 bases, V lost 1 base, and 7 bases had no gene match.

The V and J genes are TRBV27 and TRBJ2-1; 11 positions match TRBD1. Germline V gives CDR1 MNHEY, CDR2 SMNVEV (reference sequence). The CDR3 covers 13 residues. V was clipped by 6 bases and J by 9 bases; unmatched bases: 4. The CDR3 loop reads CASRRTGGVEQFF. CDR3 in DNA: TGTGCCAGCAGGCGGACAGGGGGCGTTGAGCAGTTCTTC.

The chain links TRBV4-1 to TRBJ1-5; D possibly corresponds to TRBD1 (6 bases). This CDR3 spans 19 amino acids. Trimming pared 1 base from V and 2 bases from J, leaving 21 bases between. Germline V gene lookup returns CDR1 MGHRA and CDR2 YSYEKL. CDR3: CASSQVAGGILRGNQPQHF. CDR3 nucleotide sequence: TGCGCCAGCAGCCAAGTTGCGGGGGGCATCCTAAGGGGCAATCAGCCCCAGCATTTT.

This clone appeared a few times. This chain joins TRBV7-9 and TRBJ1-5; the D is unclear. CDR3 size: 19 residues. CDR1 is SEHNR, CDR2 FQNEAQ, per germline (reference sequence). V lost 8 bases, J lost 5 bases, and 31 bases lay in between. The CDR3 protein is CASLFPPEDRPGRDQPQHF. The DNA for the CDR3 is TGTGCCAGCTTATTCCCACCCGAGGACCGGCCGGGTCGGGATCAGCCCCAGCATTTT.

This clone was seen a few times. The rearrangement uses TRBV9 and TRBJ1-1; D is undetermined. CDR1 is SGDLS and CDR2 is YYNGEE in the germline V gene. The CDR3 totals 12 residues. V shed 0 bases and J shed 9 bases, with 9 bases lying between them. The CDR3 DNA is TGTGCCAGCAGCGTAGTAGGTAATCAAGCTTTCTTT. Translated, it gives CASSVVGNQAFF.

This sequence joins TRBV27 and TRBJ2-7, with 11 bases identical to TRBD2. J gave up 3 bases and V 7 bases, and 5 bases lay outside the gene matches. Germline CDR1 and CDR2: MNHEY and SMNVEV (reference sequence). The CDR3 extends over 14 amino acids. For the CDR3, the DNA is TGTGCCAGCACCCGGACTAGCGGGCTCTACGAGCAGTACTTC. Translating gives CASTRTSGLYEQYF.

CDR3: CASSQAPTGVSAEAFF. Written as DNA, the CDR3 is TGTGCCAGCAGCCAAGCCCCGACAGGGGTGTCCGCTGAAGCTTTCTTT. V and J are TRBV14 and TRBJ1-1; TRBD1 matches 8 bases. J was trimmed by 6 bases and V by 1 base; bases with no gene match: 10. In germline, CDR1 is SGHDN, CDR2 FVKESK. CDR3 size: 16 residues.

The chain recombines TRBV6-5 with TRBJ2-7, with 11 bases that match TRBD2. Germline CDR1 reads MNHEY; CDR2 reads SVGAGI. Trimming removed 6 bases from V and 4 bases from J; junction bases left unmatched: 8. The CDR3 has 15 residues. The CDR3 spells CASRQTLAGAYEQYF. In DNA form, the CDR3 reads TGTGCCAGCAGGCAGACACTAGCGGGAGCTTACGAGCAGTACTTC.

The J gene is TRBJ1-1, the V gene TRBV11-3; weak D call: TRBD1 (6 bases). The CDR3 contains 12 residues. Germline V gene data show CDR1 as SGHNT and CDR2 as YENEEA. Trimming took 5 bases from V and 8 from J, leaving 12 bases between them. The CDR3 DNA follows: TGTGCCAGCAGCGTCAGGGGAGCCGAAGCTTTCTTT. It is translated as CASSVRGAEAFF.

The chain links TRBV18 to TRBJ2-2; 9 nucleotides agree with TRBD1. The CDR3 runs 16 residues. Germline V CDR1 and CDR2: KGHSH, LQKENI. The junction had 4 bases not matched to a gene; V was cut back by 3 bases and J by 2 bases. The CDR3: CASSPWDRENTGELFF. The CDR3, as DNA: TGTGCCAGCTCACCGTGGGACAGGGAAAACACCGGGGAGCTGTTTTTT. The full variable domain, completed using reference TRBV18 and TRBJ2-2, is NAGVMQNPRHLVRRRGQEARLRCSPMKGHSHVYWYRQLPEEGLKFMVYLQKENIIDESGMPKERFSAEFPKEGPSILRIQQVVRGDSAAYFCASSPWDRENTGELFFGEGSRLTVL.